These 13 T cell receptor beta chains share one sample of origin, sequenced in a study of blood T cell repertoires in COVID-19. The protocol was immunoSEQ multiplex PCR, while the TCRdb copy is restricted to in-frame clones and leaves out a portion. The sample lists fewer than 85,000 clones; around 74% were seen once. Sequencing was done on a sample of peripheral blood. The receptor set was obtained from a human donor with acute or convalescent COVID-19. The donor label of this sample is uncertain.

This chain links TRBV29-1 with TRBJ2-7, with 14 bases identical to TRBD2. The germline V gene has CDR1 SQVTM and CDR2 ANQGSEA. Trimming at V came to 7 bases and at J to 5 bases, leaving 10 bases not matched to a gene. This CDR3 spans 15 amino acids. CDR3 sequence reads: CSAGTSGSVGHEQYF. CDR3 nucleotides: TGCAGCGCAGGGACTAGCGGGAGTGTTGGCCACGAGCAGTACTTC.

The chain is built from TRBV9 and TRBJ2-2; D might be TRBD1 (5 bases). The CDR3 consists of 14 residues. CDR1 and CDR2 from the germline V gene are SGDLS and YYNGEE. V was cut by 3 bases and J by 4 bases, with 10 bases left in between. The CDR3: CASSGGEITGELFF. CDR3 bases: TGTGCCAGCAGCGGGGGCGAAATCACCGGGGAGCTGTTTTTT.

The rearrangement links TRBV3-1 (or the pseudogene TRBV3-2) to TRBJ2-6; 12 nucleotides agree with TRBD1. Germline values: CDR1 LGHDT, CDR2 YNNKEL (reference sequence). The CDR3 sequence is 18 residues long. With V trimmed by 4 bases and J by 2 bases, 6 bases remained unmatched. The DNA of the CDR3 is TGTGCCAGCAGCCCCCGGGACAGGGGGCGGACTGGGGCCAACGTCCTGACTTTC. Its translation is CASSPRDRGRTGANVLTF.

This clone was detected a few times. V usage is TRBV7-3 and J usage is TRBJ1-6; TRBD1 matches 7 bases. Losses at the gene ends were 4 bases for V and 7 bases for J; bases not matched to a gene: 7. Germline loops: CDR1 SGHTA, CDR2 FQGTGA. The CDR3 spans 15 residues. In DNA form, the CDR3 reads TGTGCCAGCAGCTCGGGACAGACCCTCAATTCACCCCTCCACTTT. Its translation: CASSSGQTLNSPLHF.

This sequence joins TRBV18 and TRBJ1-2; 10 nucleotides match TRBD1. Germline CDR1 reads KGHSH; CDR2 reads LQKENI. The CDR3 is 14 residues long. The trim removed 6 bases at V and 2 bases at J, leaving 3 bases unmatched. The CDR3 spells CASSPGQGNYGYTF. CDR3 DNA: TGTGCCAGCTCCCCGGGACAGGGGAACTATGGCTACACCTTC. The full variable domain, with the rest looked up from reference TRBV18 and TRBJ1-2, is NAGVMQNPRHLVRRRGQEARLRCSPMKGHSHVYWYRQLPEEGLKFMVYLQKENIIDESGMPKERFSAEFPKEGPSILRIQQVVRGDSAAYFCASSPGQGNYGYTFGSGTRLTVV.

This clone turned up a few times. The chain carries TRBV28 and TRBJ1-5; unclear D gene. Germline CDR1 and CDR2: MDHEN and SYDVKM. CDR3 length: 14 amino acids. V was clipped by 5 bases and J by 3 bases, with 11 bases between them. CDR3 in amino acids: CASSDTLPNQPQHF. CDR3 sequence (DNA): TGTGCCAGCAGTGATACGCTACCCAATCAGCCCCAGCATTTT.

This clone was counted once. The gene calls are TRBV5-4 and TRBJ2-1; maybe TRBD2 (6 bases). The germline V gene has CDR1 SGHNT and CDR2 YYREEE (reference sequence). The CDR3 has 12 amino acids. V lost 3 bases, J lost 9 bases, and 10 bases lay in between. This CDR3 is CASSSLAPEQFF. The CDR3 region has the DNA TGTGCCAGCAGCTCTCTAGCGCCTGAGCAGTTCTTC.

The chain carries TRBV12-3 or TRBV12-4 and TRBJ2-7; perhaps TRBD1 as D (6 bases). This CDR3 is 13 amino acids long. Trimming took off 3 bases at V and 7 bases at J, with 13 bases between the two ends. CDR3 amino acids: CASSFRQGWEQYF. The CDR3 DNA is TGTGCCAGCAGTTTCCGGCAGGGGTGGGAGCAGTACTTC.

This chain connects TRBV15 to TRBJ2-1; 10 bases map to TRBD2. The CDR3 runs to 17 residues. The trim removed 4 bases at V and 5 bases at J, leaving 11 bases unmatched. Germline CDR1 LNHNV, CDR2 YYDKDF (reference sequence). The CDR3 sequence is CATSTPSLAGVNNEQFF. CDR3 DNA sequence: TGTGCCACCAGCACTCCATCCCTAGCGGGAGTAAACAATGAGCAGTTCTTC. Using reference TRBV15 and TRBJ2-1 for the parts outside the CDR3, the full variable domain is DAMVIQNPRYQVTQFGKPVTLSCSQTLNHNVMYWYQQKSSQAPKLLFHYYDKDFNNEADTPDNFQSRRPNTSFCFLDIRSPGLGDTAMYLCATSTPSLAGVNNEQFFGPGTRLTVL.

The rearrangement links TRBV6-1 to TRBJ1-5, with a weak D call TRBD1 (5 bases). CDR1 is MNHNS, CDR2 SASEGT, per germline. The CDR3 loop spans 15 amino acids. V lost 0 bases, J lost 3 bases, and 9 bases lay in between. Here the CDR3 reads CASSEAGGDNQPQHF. CDR3 DNA sequence: TGTGCCAGCAGTGAAGCTGGGGGGGACAATCAGCCCCAGCATTTT.

The rearrangement uses TRBV10-3 and TRBJ2-3; the D gene is possibly TRBD1 (5 bases). V was cut by 8 bases and J by 2 bases, with 11 bases left in between. The CDR3 sequence is 13 residues long. The germline V gene encodes CDR1 ENHRY and CDR2 SYGVKD. The CDR3 DNA reads as TGTGCCATCGGGGCGGTTACCACAGATACGCAGTATTTT. Amino acids: CAIGAVTTDTQYF.

This chain connects TRBV15 to TRBJ2-3; tentative D call: TRBD1 (5 bases). This CDR3 comprises 14 residues. The germline V gene encodes CDR1 LNHNV and CDR2 YYDKDF (reference sequence). V lost 1 base and J lost 5, with 10 bases in between. This CDR3 is CATSRARQGDTQYF. In nucleotides, the CDR3 is TGTGCCACCAGCAGAGCGCGCCAGGGAGATACGCAGTATTTT.

The rearrangement joins TRBV4-2 to TRBJ2-7; the D gene is possibly TRBD1 (7 bases). The germline V gene has CDR1 LGHNA and CDR2 YNFKEQ. The V gene lost 2 bases and the J gene lost 3 bases, with 17 bases spanning the gap. This CDR3 is 16 amino acids long. Here the CDR3 DNA reads TGTGCCAGCAGCCAAACCAGGGGGGTCCTCTACTACGAGCAGTACTTC. Translating gives CASSQTRGVLYYEQYF.